This TCR beta chain was documented in a study of T cell responses to AZD1222 COVID-19 vaccine. The J segment lost 5 bases and the V segment lost 8 bases, leaving 11 bases of the junction unmatched. The CDR3 has 14 amino acids. From germline, CDR1 is LNHDA and CDR2 SQIVND (reference sequence). Of note for this clone: Its target is not known.

Profiled with immunoSEQ multiplex PCR; TCRdb holds only in-frame clones, not every one. The sample gives roughly 50,000 clones, around 89% of which show up once; 14% is in the top ten. Points from the study as a whole: Unmutated regions of variants are reportedly targeted by nearly half of spike-specific TCRs. Along spike, vaccine-associated CD4 TCRs were found throughout, with dominance at 160-218 and 743-854.

Specimen: peripheral blood, collected 28 days after the second AZD1222 dose. The receptor was derived from an adult who received the AZD1222 COVID-19 vaccine. This chain joins TRBV19 and TRBJ2-7, with 8 bases identical to TRBD1. This chain's CDR3 is CASGLNGQGHEQYF. CDR3 nucleotides: TGTGCCAGTGGCCTGAACGGACAGGGACACGAGCAGTACTTC.